This T cell receptor (beta chain) was documented in a study of blood T cell repertoires in COVID-19. Overall study context: Samples taken during acute and convalescent COVID-19 were collected in the United States, Italy and Spain. T cells, B-cell-depleted T cells, or PBMCs supplied cDNA or gDNA.

The CDR3 has 14 residues. CDR1 and CDR2 from the germline V gene are SGDLS and YYNGEE. V lost 0 bases and J lost 6; bases outside the gene matches: 2. Per the authors' pipeline: Researchers report that nucleated cell counts were estimated from reference gene primer amplification. Profiling relied on immunoSEQ multiplex PCR, and the TCRdb table lists in-frame clones only, not all of them. V, J and clone size are those of that table, while D and trimming were read from the DNA. The sample has more than 140,000 clones; around 81% are singletons. The chain uses TRBV9 and TRBJ2-2; 7 bases are shared with TRBD2. The receptor's source is a human donor in a cohort sampled during active COVID-19. The sample consisted of peripheral blood. As DNA, the CDR3 is TGTGCCAGCAGCGTAGGGGGGGGTGCCGGGGAGCTGTTTTTT. Amino acids: CASSVGGGAGELFF.